This T cell receptor beta chain was retrieved from a study of T cells in Graves' hyperthyroidism and ophthalmopathy. Of note for this clonotype: Its antigen is currently unknown.

Whole-study results and caveats: In the analysis, a 13 V-J model separated ophthalmopathy from stable hyperthyroidism. Blood held most thyroid clonotypes expanded above 0.001 frequency.

Newly diagnosed patients aged 18 to 65 had hyperthyroidism of under 2 months' duration. Every diagnosis used clinical symptoms, serum thyroxine and TRAb, thyroid ultrasound and orbital computed tomography. The source material, RNA transcripts, was used to amplify TCR beta CDR3 regions. The TCR CDR3 first-round RT-PCR relied on the HTBI primer set. TCRdb independently ran MiXCR on the multiplex PCR reads; one entry per CDR3 protein. Of under 750,000 distinct CDR3 sequences listed, approximately 19% were seen once; the top ten hold roughly 17%. Germline values: CDR1 DFQATT, CDR2 SNEGSKA (reference sequence). Trimming cost V 4 bases and J 7 bases, with 21 bases left between them. There are 15 residues in the CDR3.

Sequencing was done on a sample of blood. This TCR was sampled from a woman aged 50 to 60 with Graves' hyperthyroidism that later progressed to Graves' ophthalmopathy. The chain is built from TRBV20-1 and TRBJ2-3; perhaps TRBD1 as D (8 bases). CDR3 sequence reads: CSATTGGDSINTQYF. CDR3 DNA: TGCAGTGCTACCACAGGGGGGGATTCCATTAATACGCAGTATTTT.